Given below is one T cell receptor beta chain in context. Cohort allocation depended upon clinical history that participants reported. Two consecutive negative NP/OP PCR tests, clearance, or resolved symptoms defined Cohort 3 recovery. CDR1 and CDR2 (germline): SGHDN, FVKESK. The length of the CDR3 is 13 residues. The V and J ends lost 0 bases and 9 bases respectively, with 11 bases between them. The data were obtained in a study of blood T cell repertoires in COVID-19. Whole-study context: PBMCs, B-cell-depleted T cells, or T cells provided the cDNA or gDNA that made up the material.

Per the study methods: Estimates of nucleated cell counts were drawn from the amplification of reference gene primers. The method was immunoSEQ multiplex PCR; TCRdb's version includes in-frame clones alone and lacks a portion of them. V, J and clone size were drawn from that table, and D and trimming were deduced from the DNA. The sample has around 450,000 clones; roughly 87% are singletons. This sequence originates from a young woman who had recovered from COVID-19. The sample consisted of PBMCs or T cells enriched from blood (not recorded which). The genes are TRBV14 and TRBJ2-5; perhaps TRBD1 as D (5 bases). The CDR3 protein is CASSQDVEGAQYF. Here the CDR3 DNA reads TGTGCCAGCAGCCAAGACGTGGAAGGGGCCCAGTACTTC.